This T cell receptor (beta chain) was found in a study of CD8 T cells in ankylosing spondylitis. In regard to this clonotype: Its antigen is not known.

Using its own MiXCR run on the 5' RACE reads, TCRdb lists one record per CDR3 protein. The sample lists approximately 440,000 distinct CDR3 sequences, roughly 15% occurring once. Study-wide results and caveats: Prior literature has documented some motif variants in synovial fluid and blood from reactive arthritis. Characteristic of ankylosing spondylitis blood, it appeared, was a TCR beta motif comprising roughly 8 highly homologous variants.

The ends lost 6 bases at V and 0 bases at J; junction bases unmatched: 7. The V gene's germline CDR1 is KGHDR and CDR2 SFDVKD. The CDR3 totals 16 residues. The sequence was obtained from a male donor with ankylosing spondylitis. Source material: blood, either unsorted or a sorted T cell fraction (not recorded which). This chain links TRBV24-1 with TRBJ2-3; the match to TRBD2 covers 8 bases. The CDR3 DNA sequence: TGTGCCACCAGTCGGGGGGGAGGACAGAGCACAGATACGCAGTATTTT. Its translation: CATSRGGGQSTDTQYF.